This paragraph reports one T cell receptor beta chain. Its antigen is currently unknown. This CDR3 is 16 amino acids long. Deletions cut 4 bases from V and 0 bases from J, with 14 bases between. Germline V CDR1 and CDR2: SGHRS, YFSETQ. Stated time point: peripheral blood 6 weeks after treatment start. These data come from a study of PD-L1 blockade in urothelial cancer. Study at large: Blood underwent analysis 3 weeks (second dose) and 6 weeks after treatment began. Overall study results and limits: At 3 weeks on treatment, tumor-associated clones expanded more with durable benefit.

Sequencing was performed with immunoSEQ multiplex PCR; in TCRdb, only in-frame clones are kept and a portion is missing. Of about 41,000 clones listed, 80% to 90% are singletons. The source was PBMCs, collected around atezolizumab (anti-PD-L1) treatment. This TCR derives from a man in his 70s with urothelial cancer. The V call is TRBV5-1, the J call TRBJ1-3, with a tentative D call TRBD1 (6 bases). CDR3 in amino acids: CASSPGQGSSGNTIYF. CDR3 nucleotide sequence: TGCGCCAGCAGCCCGGGACAAGGGAGCTCTGGAAACACCATATATTTT. The full variable domain, in which reference TRBV5-1 and TRBJ1-3 provide the parts outside the CDR3, is KAGVTQTPRYLIKTRGQQVTLSCSPISGHRSVSWYQQTPGQGLQFLFEYFSETQRNKGNFPGRFSGRQFSNSRSEMNVSTLELGDSALYLCASSPGQGSSGNTIYFGEGSWLTVV.